These 27 T cell receptor beta chains were all obtained from the same sample, sequenced in a study of T-cell memory formation after mild COVID-19. TCRdb analysed the 5' RACE reads with MiXCR anew, one entry per CDR3 protein. The sample consists of 180,000 or so distinct CDR3 sequences, roughly 12% of them appearing once. Sample: PBMCs or a T cell subset sorted from them (not recorded which). Source of these receptors: a man aged 18 to 30 who had mild COVID-19 (a few samples of this study predate the infection). Cell type and time point are not known.

The V and J genes are TRBV6-5 and TRBJ1-4; the D is unclear. This CDR3 spans 12 amino acids. Germline values: CDR1 MNHEY, CDR2 SVGAGI. V was clipped by 8 bases and J by 11 bases, with 15 bases between them. The CDR3 loop reads CASHDPGGKLFF. DNA of the CDR3: TGTGCCAGCCACGATCCGGGAGGGAAACTGTTTTTT.

This clonotype turned up a few times. The rearrangement uses TRBV7-9 and TRBJ1-5; D perhaps matches TRBD1 (6 bases). V lost 2 bases, J lost 0 bases, and 14 bases lay in between. Germline V lookup: CDR1 SEHNR, CDR2 FQNEAQ (reference sequence). This CDR3 is built from 17 residues. In DNA form, the CDR3 reads TGTGCCAGCAGCTTAAGTATACAGGGCAATAGCAATCAGCCCCAGCATTTT. It codes for CASSLSIQGNSNQPQHF.

The sample holds a few counts of this clonotype. The V and J genes are TRBV20-1 and TRBJ2-1; 8 bases agree with TRBD2. The trim removed 5 bases at V and 1 base at J, leaving 7 bases unmatched. CDR1 DFQATT and CDR2 SNEGSKA come from the germline V gene (reference sequence). This CDR3 is built from 15 residues. This CDR3 reads CSAPGGRGSYNEQFF. The CDR3 bases are TGCAGTGCTCCGGGAGGGCGGGGGTCCTACAATGAGCAGTTCTTC.

The CDR3 sequence: CASSGDSIGQPQHF. The CDR3 DNA reads as TGTGCCAGCAGTGGAGACAGCATAGGACAGCCCCAGCATTTT. The chain couples TRBV12-3 or TRBV12-4 to TRBJ1-5; possibly TRBD1 for D (5 bases). V was shortened by 5 bases and J by 7 bases, with 15 bases between the two germline ends. CDR3 length: 14 amino acids.

In its sample, this clonotype was seen many times. This rearrangement joins TRBV6-5 to TRBJ1-2, with D possibly matching TRBD1 (5 bases). V was trimmed by 4 bases and J by 4 bases, leaving 10 bases between them. There are 13 residues in the CDR3. Germline values: CDR1 MNHEY, CDR2 SVGAGI. CDR3 coding DNA: TGTGCCAGCAGTTCCGACAGTCCCTATGGCTACACCTTC. Translated: CASSSDSPYGYTF.

The chain joins TRBV19 to TRBJ2-3; either TRBD1 or TRBD2 may fit D (5 bases each). V lost 7 bases, J lost 10 bases, and 18 bases lay in between. The germline gives CDR1 LNHDA, CDR2 SQIVND (reference sequence). The CDR3 is 13 residues long. The CDR3 DNA reads TGTGCCAGTACCTTCGCCGGGACCGGAGCGCAGTATTTT. Translated: CASTFAGTGAQYF.

This clonotype was observed a handful of times. The V gene is TRBV15, the J gene TRBJ2-3; D remains unclear. In germline, CDR1 is LNHNV, CDR2 YYDKDF (reference sequence). This CDR3 has 15 residues. Trimming left V 0 bases short and J 1 base short, with 8 bases between. Written as DNA, the CDR3 is TGTGCCACCAGCAGAGATCACCAGGGCACAGATACGCAGTATTTT. This translates into CATSRDHQGTDTQYF.

This chain links TRBV11-2 with TRBJ2-3, with TRBD2 identical over 10 bases. J was trimmed by 2 bases and V by 3 bases; bases with no gene match: 5. This CDR3 has 16 amino acids. Germline CDR1 is SGHAT and CDR2 is FQNNGV. CDR3 sequence reads: CASSFRLAGATDTQYF. DNA of the CDR3: TGTGCCAGCAGCTTTCGGCTAGCGGGGGCCACAGATACGCAGTATTTT.

This clonotype was seen a handful of times. The chain is built from TRBV5-1 and TRBJ2-1; the match to TRBD2 covers 8 bases. Germline CDR1 SGHRS, CDR2 YFSETQ. This CDR3 has 16 residues. The V and J ends lost 3 bases and 4 bases, in that order; junction bases with no gene match: 9. In DNA, the CDR3 is TGCGCCAGCAGCTCTAGCGCGGGGGGACGTTACAATGAGCAGTTCTTC. Amino acids: CASSSSAGGRYNEQFF.

This chain joins TRBV4-1 and TRBJ1-4, with no clear D. V gave up 4 bases and J gave up 8 bases, with 17 bases separating them. From germline, CDR1 is MGHRA and CDR2 YSYEKL. The CDR3 is 15 amino acids. CDR3 coding DNA: TGCGCCAGCAGCCCCCCCGCCACGGGGTCGGAAAAACTGTTTTTT. It encodes CASSPPATGSEKLFF.

This clonotype was seen a few times. V and J are TRBV5-1 and TRBJ2-1; D is possibly TRBD2 (7 bases). This CDR3 is 14 amino acids long. V was clipped by 0 bases and J by 7 bases, with 11 bases between them. Germline V lookup: CDR1 SGHRS, CDR2 YFSETQ. The CDR3 loop is CASSLGGGENEQFF. CDR3 coding DNA: TGCGCCAGCAGCTTGGGCGGGGGCGAAAATGAGCAGTTCTTC.

The chain carries TRBV7-6 and TRBJ2-5; D remains unclear. CDR3 length equals 14 residues. Germline V gives CDR1 SGHVS, CDR2 FNYEAQ. V was pared by 5 bases and J by 4 bases, with 14 bases between. CDR3 sequence: CASSLGTTRETQYF. The CDR3 region has the DNA TGTGCCAGCAGCCTGGGCACAACGCGAGAGACCCAGTACTTC.

The DNA for the CDR3 is TGCGCCAGCAGCCAGGACCGACTATACGTGGGTGAAGAGACCCAGTACTTC. It specifies CASSQDRLYVGEETQYF. The V gene is TRBV4-1, the J gene TRBJ2-5; D possibly corresponds to TRBD2 (5 bases). Between the trimmed V and J ends, which lost 3 bases and 3 bases, there was a span of 20 bases. Per the germline V gene, CDR1 is MGHRA and CDR2 is YSYEKL. The CDR3 contains 17 residues.

This clonotype was detected a few times. The CDR3 DNA is TGTGCCAGCAGCGTCGGAGGGGGTCAGCCCCAGCATTTT. As protein: CASSVGGGQPQHF. This rearrangement joins TRBV9 to TRBJ1-5; D is perhaps TRBD1 (6 bases). CDR1 SGDLS and CDR2 YYNGEE come from the germline V gene. V lost 2 bases and J 6 bases, leaving 9 bases between the germline ends. This CDR3 is built from 13 residues.

V gene TRBV12-3 or TRBV12-4 combines with J gene TRBJ2-3; TRBD2 aligns across 8 bases. The CDR3 has 15 amino acids. The J segment lost 6 bases and the V segment lost 8 bases, leaving 13 bases of the junction unmatched. Written as DNA, the CDR3 is TGTGCCAGCTCCCCCTCACGGGGGGGATGGGATACGCAGTATTTT. Translation gives CASSPSRGGWDTQYF.

This chain connects TRBV5-1 to TRBJ2-1, with D uncertain. Germline lookup yields CDR1 SGHRS and CDR2 YFSETQ. This CDR3 has 14 amino acids. Trimming removed 0 bases from V and 2 bases from J, with 6 bases in between. The CDR3 loop reads CASSLGRTYNEQFF. CDR3 nucleotide sequence: TGCGCCAGCAGCTTGGGCAGGACCTACAATGAGCAGTTCTTC.

This clonotype occurred many times. J is TRBJ2-7 and V is TRBV7-2; D remains ambiguous. V dropped 1 base and J dropped 6 bases, with 10 bases sitting between them. Per germline, CDR1 SGHTA and CDR2 FQGNSA. The CDR3 length is 13 residues. This CDR3 reads CASSLVVGLEQYF. Written as DNA, the CDR3 is TGTGCCAGCAGCTTAGTGGTAGGCCTCGAGCAGTACTTC.

This clonotype appeared a few times. The chain recombines TRBV10-2 with TRBJ2-3; 8 bases align to TRBD2. The J segment lost 5 bases and the V segment lost 4 bases, leaving 2 bases of the junction unmatched. Germline CDR1 reads WSHSY; CDR2 reads SAAADI. The CDR3 loop spans 13 amino acids. Here the CDR3 reads CASSGGRRDTQYF. The CDR3 DNA follows: TGCGCCAGCAGTGGCGGGAGGAGAGATACGCAGTATTTT.

The rearrangement uses TRBV4-3 and TRBJ2-4; TRBD1 or TRBD2 may be the D gene (5 bases each). CDR3 size: 14 residues. V was cut by 5 bases and J by 4 bases, with 12 bases left in between. The germline gives CDR1 LGHNA, CDR2 YSLEER. The CDR3: CASSTGTTKNIQYF. The CDR3 bases are TGCGCCAGCAGCACCGGGACGACGAAAAACATTCAGTACTTC.

J is TRBJ1-6 and V is TRBV20-1; the D is unclear. Germline V gene sequence: CDR1 DFQATT, CDR2 SNEGSKA (reference sequence). The CDR3 runs 16 residues. Trimming shortened V by 0 bases and J by 0 bases, and 9 bases separated the two germline ends. CDR3 DNA: TGCAGTGCTAGAGATCCGGCGAGCTCCTATAATTCACCCCTCCACTTT. Residues: CSARDPASSYNSPLHF.

In this sample, this clonotype turned up a few times. V gene TRBV5-1 combines with J gene TRBJ1-2; 8 nucleotides align to TRBD1. J gave up 2 bases and V 3 bases, and 3 bases lay outside the gene matches. CDR1 SGHRS and CDR2 YFSETQ come from the germline V gene. The CDR3 contains 14 residues. CDR3 nucleotides: TGCGCCAGCAGCTCCGACAGGGGAAACTATGGCTACACCTTC. Translated: CASSSDRGNYGYTF.

For the CDR3, the DNA is TGTGCCAGCAGTCCTAACACAGGGCTGCAATCACCCCTCCACTTT. Translated: CASSPNTGLQSPLHF. The chain has TRBV6-5 and TRBJ1-6, with D possibly TRBD1 on 6 matching bases. Deletions cut 5 bases from V and 10 bases from J, with 18 bases between. Germline CDR1 MNHEY, CDR2 SVGAGI. The CDR3 spans 15 residues.

The sample holds a few counts of this clonotype. This chain joins TRBV6-5 and TRBJ2-1, with 12 bases fitting TRBD2. Trimming removed 6 bases from V and 12 bases from J; junction bases left unmatched: 9. There are 14 residues in the CDR3. Germline lookup yields CDR1 MNHEY and CDR2 SVGAGI. CDR3 sequence: CASSPASGGARQFF. CDR3 sequence (DNA): TGTGCCAGCAGCCCGGCTAGCGGGGGGGCCCGGCAGTTCTTC.

In its sample, this clonotype was seen a few times. The J gene is TRBJ2-3, the V gene TRBV4-3; D not resolved. The CDR3 length is 14 residues. V dropped 3 bases and J dropped 12 bases, with 19 bases sitting between them. Germline-derived CDR1 and CDR2 are LGHNA and YSLEER. CDR3 region: CASSHGTSRVSQYF. CDR3 sequence (DNA): TGCGCCAGCAGCCACGGAACGAGTAGGGTATCACAGTATTTT.

This chain uses TRBV10-3 with TRBJ2-7; 9 positions match TRBD1. This CDR3 has 14 amino acids. V shed 11 bases, J shed 2 bases, and the junction held 10 bases outside the gene matches. Germline V gene data show CDR1 as ENHRY and CDR2 as SYGVKD. DNA of the CDR3: TGTGCCTCCAGGGGGACAGGGCCCACCTACGAGCAGTACTTC. It specifies CASRGTGPTYEQYF.

The chain uses TRBV10-3 and TRBJ2-7; the match to TRBD1 covers 9 bases. Trimming removed 8 bases from V and 6 bases from J; junction bases left unmatched: 8. CDR1 is ENHRY and CDR2 is SYGVKD in the germline V gene. CDR3 length: 13 amino acids. DNA of the CDR3: TGTGCCATCGCTCAGGACAGGGGTGCCGAGCAGTACTTC. This gives the protein CAIAQDRGAEQYF.

There are a few counts of this clonotype. This rearrangement joins TRBV4-3 to TRBJ2-2; D perhaps matches TRBD2 (6 bases). The CDR3 runs 13 residues. Germline V gene data show CDR1 as LGHNA and CDR2 as YSLEER. Trimming took off 6 bases at V and 5 bases at J, with 10 bases between the two ends. The CDR3 protein is CASRRGGTGELFF. The CDR3 DNA sequence: TGCGCCAGCAGGCGTGGGGGGACCGGGGAGCTGTTTTTT.